The 32 T cell receptor beta chains in this list originate from one sample, sequenced in a study of T cell responses to AZD1222 COVID-19 vaccine. Profiled with immunoSEQ multiplex PCR; TCRdb holds only in-frame clones, not every one. The profile shows fewer than 150,000 clones, 80% to 90% of them singletons. The input for sequencing was peripheral blood, taken on day 0 of AZD1222 vaccination. These receptor sequences come from an adult in good health.

This chain links TRBV5-6 with TRBJ2-3, with D tentatively TRBD2 (6 bases). The CDR3 extends over 15 amino acids. V lost 4 bases to trimming and J lost 0 bases, with 12 bases between them. Germline V lookup: CDR1 SGHDT, CDR2 YYEEEE. The CDR3 DNA reads TGTGCCAGCAGCGTCGGACTATCTAGCACAGATACGCAGTATTTT. Translated: CASSVGLSSTDTQYF.

The chain is built from TRBV3-1 (or the pseudogene TRBV3-2) and TRBJ1-3; D not certain. The CDR3 extends over 12 amino acids. Deletions cut 4 bases from V and 4 bases from J, with 5 bases between. Looked up from germline, CDR1 is LGHDT and CDR2 is YNNKEL (reference sequence). CDR3: CASSPGGNTIYF. CDR3 DNA sequence: TGTGCCAGCAGCCCCGGGGGAAACACCATATATTTT.

V usage is TRBV30 and J usage is TRBJ1-3; 8 bases agree with TRBD1. The ends lost 2 bases at V and 4 bases at J; junction bases unmatched: 4. Per the germline V gene, CDR1 is GTSNPN and CDR2 is SVGIG (reference sequence). The CDR3 spans 14 residues. CDR3 in amino acids: CAWSTDRGGNTIYF. The DNA of the CDR3 is TGTGCCTGGAGTACCGACAGGGGAGGAAACACCATATATTTT.

The gene calls are TRBV6-5 and TRBJ1-5; D is perhaps TRBD1 (5 bases). There are 15 residues in the CDR3. Germline V gives CDR1 MNHEY, CDR2 SVGAGI. V was shortened by 0 bases and J by 2 bases, with 8 bases between the two germline ends. The CDR3 nucleotides are TGTGCCAGCAGTTACTCGGCCAGGGGCAATCAGCCCCAGCATTTT. Amino acids: CASSYSARGNQPQHF.

The J gene is TRBJ1-2, the V gene TRBV5-1; no clear D gene. Germline CDR1 is SGHRS and CDR2 is YFSETQ. The CDR3 consists of 16 residues. Trimming shortened V by 0 bases and J by 3 bases, and 15 bases separated the two germline ends. CDR3 sequence: CASSLGSLGNYYGYTF. The CDR3 bases are TGCGCCAGCAGCTTGGGTTCTCTAGGGAACTACTATGGCTACACCTTC.

The chain uses TRBV21-1 and TRBJ1-2. TRBV21-1 is a known pseudogene. The CDR3 has 19 residues. The CDR3 spells CASSSAISYWVAGGYGYTF. CDR3 sequence (DNA): TGTGCCAGCAGCTCCGCGATATCTTATTGGGTCGCGGGTGGCTATGGCTACACCTTC.

This sequence joins TRBV6-5 and TRBJ1-1, with unresolved D. The CDR3 is made up of 13 amino acids. The V end was cut by 0 bases, the J end by 0 bases, with 2 bases between. Germline-derived CDR1 and CDR2 are MNHEY and SVGAGI. This chain's CDR3 is CASSYSVNTEAFF. The CDR3 DNA reads TGTGCCAGCAGTTACTCAGTGAACACTGAAGCTTTCTTT.

CDR3 coding DNA: TGTGCCAGCGGGAGGAGCTCCTACGAGCAGTACTTC. It yields the protein CASGRSSYEQYF. The chain links TRBV2 to TRBJ2-7; tentative D call: TRBD2 (6 bases). The CDR3 is made up of 12 amino acids. Germline CDR1 SNHLY, CDR2 FYNNEI. V lost 8 bases to trimming and J lost 0 bases, with 8 bases between them.

This chain connects TRBV11-3 to TRBJ2-5; TRBD1 aligns across 8 bases. Per germline, CDR1 SGHNT and CDR2 YENEEA. V shed 5 bases and J 3 bases; nucleotides not matched to a gene: 8. The CDR3 contains 15 residues. CDR3 DNA sequence: TGTGCCAGCAGCCGCACCGGGACAGGCAAAGAGACCCAGTACTTC. Its translation is CASSRTGTGKETQYF.

This chain connects TRBV27 to TRBJ1-2, with D hard to call. Deletions cut 6 bases from V and 2 bases from J, with 13 bases between. The length of the CDR3 is 14 residues. CDR1 and CDR2 (germline): MNHEY, SMNVEV (reference sequence). CDR3 in DNA: TGTGCCAGCAGCCCTCGGAGCTGGAACTATGGCTACACCTTC. Its protein product is CASSPRSWNYGYTF.

The V call is TRBV27, the J call TRBJ2-4; D is ambiguous. Germline loops: CDR1 MNHEY, CDR2 SMNVEV (reference sequence). Trimming shortened V by 0 bases and J by 0 bases, and 9 bases separated the two germline ends. The CDR3 sequence is 16 residues long. The CDR3 loop reads CASSLSPDLAKNIQYF. CDR3 DNA: TGTGCCAGCAGTTTATCGCCAGACCTAGCCAAAAACATTCAGTACTTC.

V is TRBV5-4 and J is TRBJ2-4; the D is unclear. The CDR3 runs to 15 residues. The germline gives CDR1 SGHNT, CDR2 YYREEE (reference sequence). Deletions cut 0 bases from V and 8 bases from J, with 15 bases between. CDR3 in amino acids: CASSLAPGFGDIQYF. CDR3 nucleotides: TGTGCCAGCAGCTTGGCCCCCGGATTTGGGGACATTCAGTACTTC.

The chain joins TRBV27 to TRBJ2-3; D gene unclear. The CDR3 runs 11 residues. Germline V CDR1 and CDR2: MNHEY, SMNVEV (reference sequence). Trimming removed 5 bases from V and 7 bases from J, with 7 bases in between. Here the CDR3 reads CASSLGYTQYF. In DNA form, the CDR3 reads TGTGCCAGCAGTCTGGGGTATACGCAGTATTTT.

V gene TRBV27 combines with J gene TRBJ2-7, with 7 nucleotides matching TRBD1. The V and J ends lost 5 bases and 2 bases, in that order; junction bases with no gene match: 6. Germline-derived CDR1 and CDR2 are MNHEY and SMNVEV (reference sequence). This CDR3 spans 14 amino acids. CDR3 amino acids: CASSRPGQPYEQYF. The CDR3 DNA reads as TGTGCCAGCAGTCGACCGGGACAGCCCTACGAGCAGTACTTC.

The chain employs TRBV13 and TRBJ2-7; D call uncertain. V shed 1 base and J shed 4 bases, with 5 bases lying between them. Germline lookup yields CDR1 PRHDT and CDR2 FYEKMQ (reference sequence). The CDR3 spans 12 residues. The CDR3 is CASSLARYEQYF. DNA of the CDR3: TGTGCCAGCAGCTTAGCCCGATACGAGCAGTACTTC.

This chain connects TRBV5-1 to TRBJ2-5; 11 bases are shared with TRBD2. Trimming cost V 7 bases and J 2 bases; bases outside gene matches: 7. In germline, CDR1 is SGHRS, CDR2 YFSETQ. This CDR3 region has 15 residues. The CDR3 nucleotides read TGCGCCAGCCGCAGCCTAGCGGGGGGACAAGAGACCCAGTACTTC. Translated: CASRSLAGGQETQYF. The variable domain in full, with the rest retrieved from reference TRBV5-1 and TRBJ2-5, is KAGVTQTPRYLIKTRGQQVTLSCSPISGHRSVSWYQQTPGQGLQFLFEYFSETQRNKGNFPGRFSGRQFSNSRSEMNVSTLELGDSALYLCASRSLAGGQETQYFGPGTRLLVL.

The gene calls are TRBV13 and TRBJ2-7; D may match TRBD1 or TRBD2 (5 bases each). The germline V gene has CDR1 PRHDT and CDR2 FYEKMQ (reference sequence). V lost 5 bases and J lost 0, with 14 bases in between. The CDR3 totals 15 residues. CDR3 sequence reads: CASSQTTGTSYEQYF. The CDR3 DNA reads as TGTGCCAGCAGCCAGACCACGGGGACCTCCTACGAGCAGTACTTC.

V usage is TRBV12-3 or TRBV12-4 and J usage is TRBJ1-1, with no clear D. With 10 bases removed from V and 4 bases from J, the gap between germline ends came to 16 bases. The length of the CDR3 is 13 residues. The DNA of the CDR3 is TGTGCCACCGGAACTGCGGAGAGCACTGAAGCTTTCTTT. Amino acids: CATGTAESTEAFF.

This rearrangement joins TRBV24-1 to TRBJ2-2; no clear D gene. This CDR3 region has 14 residues. Trimming took off 6 bases at V and 1 base at J, with 8 bases between the two ends. Germline CDR1 and CDR2: KGHDR and SFDVKD. This CDR3 reads CATSRAQNTGELFF. Here the CDR3 DNA reads TGTGCCACCAGTCGGGCACAGAACACCGGGGAGCTGTTTTTT.

The chain combines TRBV3-1 (or the pseudogene TRBV3-2) with TRBJ2-7, with a tentative D call TRBD2 (5 bases). CDR1 and CDR2 from the germline V gene are LGHDT and YNNKEL (reference sequence). The CDR3 has 15 amino acids. The V end lost 0 bases, the J end lost 4 bases, and 13 bases lay between the germline ends. The CDR3 region has the DNA TGTGCCAGCAGCCAAGATTGGGTATCGGGGTACGAGCAGTACTTC. It codes for CASSQDWVSGYEQYF.

CDR3 sequence reads: CASSLLAESYNEQFF. DNA for the CDR3: TGCGCCAGCAGCTTGCTAGCGGAGTCCTACAATGAGCAGTTCTTC. The genes are TRBV5-1 and TRBJ2-1, with 7 bases aligning to TRBD2. V was clipped by 1 base and J by 1 base; unmatched bases: 2. Germline V CDR1 and CDR2: SGHRS, YFSETQ. The CDR3 consists of 15 residues.

The chain is built from TRBV19 and TRBJ2-7; perhaps TRBD1 as D (6 bases). The V and J ends lost 6 bases and 3 bases respectively, with 24 bases between them. CDR3 length equals 17 residues. Per the germline V gene, CDR1 is LNHDA and CDR2 is SQIVND (reference sequence). The CDR3 is CASSGGQPLRYFYEQYF. CDR3 nucleotides: TGTGCCAGTAGCGGCGGACAGCCGCTCCGGTACTTCTACGAGCAGTACTTC. The full variable domain, its missing parts supplied by reference TRBV19 and TRBJ2-7, is DGGITQSPKYLFRKEGQNVTLSCEQNLNHDAMYWYRQDPGQGLRLIYYSQIVNDFQKGDIAEGYSVSREKKESFPLTVTSAQKNPTAFYLCASSGGQPLRYFYEQYFGPGTRLTVT.

This sequence joins TRBV30 and TRBJ1-6, with D tentatively TRBD1 (5 bases). Per the germline V gene, CDR1 is GTSNPN and CDR2 is SVGIG (reference sequence). V lost 3 bases and J lost 8, with 20 bases in between. The length of the CDR3 is 16 residues. CDR3 coding DNA: TGTGCCTGGAGGCCCCCCCCGGGGCGCCGGGATTCACCCCTCCACTTT. As protein: CAWRPPPGRRDSPLHF.

V usage is TRBV2 and J usage is TRBJ2-1, with TRBD1 as a possible D gene (5 bases). V was pared by 6 bases and J by 0 bases, with 12 bases between. Germline loops: CDR1 SNHLY, CDR2 FYNNEI. This CDR3 region has 15 residues. The CDR3 nucleotides are TGTGCCAGCAGCGCCGACAGAGGCTCCTACAATGAGCAGTTCTTC. Translated: CASSADRGSYNEQFF.

V gene TRBV10-3 combines with J gene TRBJ2-3, with 7 bases that match TRBD2. The CDR3 is 17 amino acids. V trimming: 4 bases; J trimming: 0 bases; junction bases outside the gene matches: 10. Per germline, CDR1 ENHRY and CDR2 SYGVKD. The CDR3 coding sequence is TGTGCCATCAGTGGTGCTAAGGGCGGGAGTAGCACAGATACGCAGTATTTT. It is translated as CAISGAKGGSSTDTQYF.

This rearrangement joins TRBV10-2 to TRBJ2-1, with 11 bases fitting TRBD1. The CDR3 is made up of 17 amino acids. Germline CDR1 reads WSHSY; CDR2 reads SAAADI. Trimming removed 10 bases from V and 0 bases from J; junction bases left unmatched: 11. The CDR3 coding sequence is TGCGCCATGTGGGACGGCGGACAGGGGGCCTCCTACAATGAGCAGTTCTTC. Its translation: CAMWDGGQGASYNEQFF.

The rearrangement joins TRBV4-1 to TRBJ1-6, with a tentative D call TRBD1 (6 bases). The V end lost 4 bases, the J end lost 6 bases, and 16 bases lay between the germline ends. The CDR3 is 16 amino acids. The germline CDR1 and CDR2 sequences are MGHRA and YSYEKL. Here the CDR3 DNA reads TGCGCCAGCAGCCGCTGGGGAACAGGGTTTAATTCACCCCTCCACTTT. This gives the protein CASSRWGTGFNSPLHF.

This sequence joins TRBV6-2 or TRBV6-3 and TRBJ2-4; a weak D match, TRBD2 (6 bases). Trimming left V 2 bases short and J 0 bases short, with 14 bases between. CDR3 length equals 17 residues. Per the germline V gene, CDR1 is MNHEY and CDR2 is SVGEGT. The CDR3 bases are TGTGCCAGCAGTTACCCATCCGGGGACTTAGCCAAAAACATTCAGTACTTC. Its protein is CASSYPSGDLAKNIQYF.

The rearrangement links TRBV19 to TRBJ2-7; 7 nucleotides align to TRBD1. The CDR3 is 15 amino acids. J gave up 2 bases and V 6 bases, and 10 bases lay outside the gene matches. The germline V gene encodes CDR1 LNHDA and CDR2 SQIVND (reference sequence). The CDR3 region has the DNA TGTGCCAGTAGCCCCGGGCAGGGGGTAACCTACGAGCAGTACTTC. Protein product: CASSPGQGVTYEQYF.

The chain combines TRBV5-1 with TRBJ1-4, with D possibly TRBD1 on 5 matching bases. Germline V lookup: CDR1 SGHRS, CDR2 YFSETQ. The CDR3 is made up of 16 amino acids. The V gene lost 4 bases and the J gene lost 5 bases, with 18 bases spanning the gap. The DNA of the CDR3 is TGCGCCAGCAGCCCCGGAGGTCACGGGGGGAATGAAAAACTGTTTTTT. Translating it yields CASSPGGHGGNEKLFF.

This clone came up a few times. This chain connects TRBV2 to TRBJ2-1; D unclear. CDR3 length: 13 residues. Trimming cost V 1 base and J 9 bases, with 10 bases left between them. In germline, CDR1 is SNHLY, CDR2 FYNNEI. This CDR3 reads CASSEGRYGEQFF. CDR3 in DNA: TGTGCCAGCAGTGAAGGCAGGTACGGTGAGCAGTTCTTC.

This rearrangement joins TRBV6-5 to TRBJ1-1; D gene unclear. The germline V and J ends were trimmed by 4 bases and 1 base, with 7 bases remaining between them. Germline CDR1 and CDR2: MNHEY and SVGAGI. This CDR3 contains 13 residues. The CDR3 is CASSFSENTEAFF. The CDR3 bases are TGTGCCAGCAGTTTTTCCGAGAACACTGAAGCTTTCTTT.